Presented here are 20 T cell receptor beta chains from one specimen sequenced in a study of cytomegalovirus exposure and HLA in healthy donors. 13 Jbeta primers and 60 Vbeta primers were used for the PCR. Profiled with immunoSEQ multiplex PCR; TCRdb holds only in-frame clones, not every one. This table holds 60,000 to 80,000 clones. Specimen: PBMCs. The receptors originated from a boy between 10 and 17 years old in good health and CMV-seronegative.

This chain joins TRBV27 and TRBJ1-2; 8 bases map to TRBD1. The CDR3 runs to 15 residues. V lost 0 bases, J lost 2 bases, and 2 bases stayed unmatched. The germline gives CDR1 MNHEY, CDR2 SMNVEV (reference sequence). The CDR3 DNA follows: TGTGCCAGCAGTTTATCGGCAGGGGGCAACTATGGCTACACCTTC. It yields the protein CASSLSAGGNYGYTF.

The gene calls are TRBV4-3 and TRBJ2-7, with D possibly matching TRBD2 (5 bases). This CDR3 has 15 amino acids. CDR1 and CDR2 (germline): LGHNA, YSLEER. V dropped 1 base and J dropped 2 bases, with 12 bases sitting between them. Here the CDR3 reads CASSQGRGGTYEQYF. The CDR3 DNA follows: TGCGCCAGCAGCCAAGGGAGAGGAGGAACCTACGAGCAGTACTTC.

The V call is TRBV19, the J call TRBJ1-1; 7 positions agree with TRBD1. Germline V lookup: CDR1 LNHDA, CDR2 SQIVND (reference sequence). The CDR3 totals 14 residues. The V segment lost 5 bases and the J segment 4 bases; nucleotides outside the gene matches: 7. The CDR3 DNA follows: TGTGCCAGTAGTCCCTCGGGACAGTTCACTGAAGCTTTCTTT. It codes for CASSPSGQFTEAFF.

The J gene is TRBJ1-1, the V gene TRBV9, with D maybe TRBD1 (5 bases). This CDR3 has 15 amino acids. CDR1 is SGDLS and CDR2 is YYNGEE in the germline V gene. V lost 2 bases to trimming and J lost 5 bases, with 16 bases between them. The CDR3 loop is CASSVGAASPTEAFF. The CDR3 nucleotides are TGTGCCAGCAGCGTTGGGGCCGCGAGTCCTACTGAAGCTTTCTTT.

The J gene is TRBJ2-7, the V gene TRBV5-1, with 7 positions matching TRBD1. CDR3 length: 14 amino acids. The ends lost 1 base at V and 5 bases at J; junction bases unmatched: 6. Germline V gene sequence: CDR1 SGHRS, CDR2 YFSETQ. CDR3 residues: CASSLRTGENEQYF. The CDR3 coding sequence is TGCGCCAGCAGCTTGCGTACAGGGGAAAACGAGCAGTACTTC.

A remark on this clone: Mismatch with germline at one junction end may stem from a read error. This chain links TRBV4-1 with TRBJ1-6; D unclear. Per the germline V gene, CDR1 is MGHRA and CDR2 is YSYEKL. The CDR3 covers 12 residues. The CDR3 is CASSQEVSPLHF. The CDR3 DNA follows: TGCGCCAGCAGCCAAGAAGTATCACCCCTACACTTT.

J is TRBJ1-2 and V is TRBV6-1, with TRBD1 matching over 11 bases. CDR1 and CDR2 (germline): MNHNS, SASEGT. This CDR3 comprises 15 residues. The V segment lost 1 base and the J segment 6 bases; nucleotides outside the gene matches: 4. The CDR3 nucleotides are TGTGCCAGCAGTGAAGGTGGACAGGGGGCCGATGGCTACACCTTC. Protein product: CASSEGGQGADGYTF.

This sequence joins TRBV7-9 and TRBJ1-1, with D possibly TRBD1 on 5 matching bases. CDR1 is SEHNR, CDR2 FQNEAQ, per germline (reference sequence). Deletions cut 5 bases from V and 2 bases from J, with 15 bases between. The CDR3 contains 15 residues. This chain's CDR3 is CASSLSWGVNTEAFF. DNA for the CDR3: TGTGCCAGCAGCCTATCCTGGGGGGTAAACACTGAAGCTTTCTTT.

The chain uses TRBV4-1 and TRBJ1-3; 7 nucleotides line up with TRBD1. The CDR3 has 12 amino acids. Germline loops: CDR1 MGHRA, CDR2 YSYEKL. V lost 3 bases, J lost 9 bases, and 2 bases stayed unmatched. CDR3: CASSQAGGTIYF. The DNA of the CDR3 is TGCGCCAGCAGCCAGGCAGGGGGCACCATATATTTT.

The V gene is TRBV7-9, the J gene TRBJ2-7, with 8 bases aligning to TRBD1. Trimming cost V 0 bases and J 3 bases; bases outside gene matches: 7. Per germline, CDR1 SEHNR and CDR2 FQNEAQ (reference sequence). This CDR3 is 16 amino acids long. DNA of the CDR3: TGTGCCAGCAGCTTAGCGATTTCGGGACAGGTCTACGAGCAGTACTTC. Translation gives CASSLAISGQVYEQYF.

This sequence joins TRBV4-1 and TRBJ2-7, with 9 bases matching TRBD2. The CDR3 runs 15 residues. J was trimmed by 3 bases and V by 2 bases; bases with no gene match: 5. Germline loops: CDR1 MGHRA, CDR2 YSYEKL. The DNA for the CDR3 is TGCGCCAGCAGCCAATCCCTAGCGGGGTACTACGAGCAGTACTTC. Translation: CASSQSLAGYYEQYF.

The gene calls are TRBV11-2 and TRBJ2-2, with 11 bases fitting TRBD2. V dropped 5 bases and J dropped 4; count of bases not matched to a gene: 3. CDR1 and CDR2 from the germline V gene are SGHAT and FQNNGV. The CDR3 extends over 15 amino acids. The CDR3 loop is CASSRLAGSTGELFF. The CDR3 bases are TGTGCCAGCAGCAGACTAGCGGGGAGCACCGGGGAGCTGTTTTTT. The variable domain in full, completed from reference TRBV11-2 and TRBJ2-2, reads EAGVAQSPRYKIIEKRQSVAFWCNPISGHATLYWYQQILGQGPKLLIQFQNNGVVDDSQLPKDRFSAERLKGVDSTLKIQPAKLEDSAVYLCASSRLAGSTGELFFGEGSRLTVL.

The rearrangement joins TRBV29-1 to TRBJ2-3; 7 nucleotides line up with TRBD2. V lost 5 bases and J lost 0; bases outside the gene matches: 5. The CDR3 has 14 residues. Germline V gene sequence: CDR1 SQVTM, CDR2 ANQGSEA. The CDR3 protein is CSVTASGSTDTQYF. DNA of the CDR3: TGCAGCGTTACGGCTAGCGGAAGCACAGATACGCAGTATTTT.

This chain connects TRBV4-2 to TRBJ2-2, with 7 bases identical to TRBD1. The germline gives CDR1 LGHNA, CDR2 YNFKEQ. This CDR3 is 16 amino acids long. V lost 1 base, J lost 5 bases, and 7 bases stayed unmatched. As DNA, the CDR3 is TGTGCCAGCAGCCAAGGGGCAGGGGGAGAAACCGGGGAGCTGTTTTTT. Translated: CASSQGAGGETGELFF.

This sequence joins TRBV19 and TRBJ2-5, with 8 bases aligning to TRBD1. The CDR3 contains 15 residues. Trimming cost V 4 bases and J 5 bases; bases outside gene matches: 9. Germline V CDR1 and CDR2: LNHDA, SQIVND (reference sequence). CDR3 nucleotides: TGTGCCAGTAGTAGCCTACAGGGGGGACGGGAGACCCAGTACTTC. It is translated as CASSSLQGGRETQYF.

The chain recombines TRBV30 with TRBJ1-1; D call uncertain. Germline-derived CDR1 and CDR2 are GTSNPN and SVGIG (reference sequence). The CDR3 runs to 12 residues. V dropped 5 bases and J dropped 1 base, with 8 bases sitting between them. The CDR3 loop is CAWLQENTEAFF. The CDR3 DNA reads TGTGCCTGGCTTCAGGAGAACACTGAAGCTTTCTTT.

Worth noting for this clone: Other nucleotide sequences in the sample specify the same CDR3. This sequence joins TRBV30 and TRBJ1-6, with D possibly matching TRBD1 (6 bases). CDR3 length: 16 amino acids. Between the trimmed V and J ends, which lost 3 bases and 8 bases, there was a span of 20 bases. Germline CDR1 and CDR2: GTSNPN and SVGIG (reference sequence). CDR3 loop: CAWSRRGGEKDSPLHF. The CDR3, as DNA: TGTGCCTGGAGCCGACGAGGGGGGGAAAAGGATTCACCCCTCCACTTT.

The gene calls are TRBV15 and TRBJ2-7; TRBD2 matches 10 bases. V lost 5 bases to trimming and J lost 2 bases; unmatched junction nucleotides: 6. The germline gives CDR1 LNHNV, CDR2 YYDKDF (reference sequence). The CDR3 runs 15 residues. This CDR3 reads CATSFRTSGAYEQYF. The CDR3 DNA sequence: TGTGCCACCAGCTTCCGGACTAGCGGCGCCTACGAGCAGTACTTC.

CDR3 region: CASSLGRQGALQETQYF. CDR3 coding DNA: TGTGCCAGCAGCTTAGGCAGACAGGGGGCCCTACAAGAGACCCAGTACTTC. The V and J genes are TRBV7-9 and TRBJ2-5, with TRBD1 matching 10 bases. The V segment lost 1 base and the J segment 2 bases; nucleotides outside the gene matches: 7. Germline-derived CDR1 and CDR2 are SEHNR and FQNEAQ (reference sequence). The CDR3 has 17 amino acids. Full variable domain (rest looked up from reference TRBV7-9 and TRBJ2-5): DTGVSQNPRHKITKRGQNVTFRCDPISEHNRLYWYRQTLGQGPEFLTYFQNEAQLEKSRLLSDRFSAERPKGSFSTLEIQRTEQGDSAMYLCASSLGRQGALQETQYFGPGTRLLVL.

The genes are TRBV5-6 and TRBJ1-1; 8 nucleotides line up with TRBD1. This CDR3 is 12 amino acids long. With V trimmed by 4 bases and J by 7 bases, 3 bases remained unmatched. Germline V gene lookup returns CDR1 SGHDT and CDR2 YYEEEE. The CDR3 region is CASSTGGVEAFF. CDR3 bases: TGTGCCAGCAGCACAGGGGGTGTTGAAGCTTTCTTT.